This T cell receptor beta chain comes out of a study of PD-1 blockade in classical Hodgkin lymphoma. The study, taken as a whole, reports: Exclusion covered patients beginning nivolumab under 1 year post-ASCT. It was CD4+ TCR diversity, not CD8+, that rose significantly by C4D1. Newly diagnosed patients were reported to exhibit reduced baseline TCR diversity relative to healthy donors.

Clones were sequenced by immunoSEQ multiplex PCR, and TCRdb holds only the in-frame ones, with some missing. The sample lists about 9,700 clones; just under 75% were seen once. Relapses following autologous stem cell transplantation were seen in all patients, with brentuximab vedotin exposure varying. Magnetic negative selection purified CD4+ T cells from thawed PBMCs. As regards this clone: Its antigen is unknown.

Here the sequenced sample was CD4+ T cells from blood, taken at baseline. This clonotype originated in a human donor with classical Hodgkin lymphoma.

CDR3 in amino acids: CASSSSSGEKLFF. The CDR3 nucleotides read TGTGCCAGCAGCTCTAGTAGTGGAGAAAAACTGTTTTTT. The rearrangement links TRBV11-2 to TRBJ1-4; D unclear. CDR3 length: 13 amino acids. The V end lost 4 bases, the J end lost 8 bases, and 11 bases lay between the germline ends. CDR1 and CDR2 (germline): SGHAT, FQNNGV.